The present TCR beta chain was sequenced within a study of cytomegalovirus exposure and HLA in healthy donors. Study context: Caucasian-associated ancestry cluster membership applied to about four fifths of 398 genotyped donors.

There are 12 residues in the CDR3. CDR1 and CDR2 (germline): SQVTM, ANQGSEA. The V gene end was trimmed by 6 bases and the J gene end by 4 bases; junction bases not matched to a gene: 6. Primers for the PCR totalled 60 Vbeta and 13 Jbeta. The protocol was immunoSEQ multiplex PCR, while the TCRdb copy is restricted to in-frame clones and leaves out a portion. This table holds 150,000 to 200,000 clones, around 80% found once. On this clone itself: Its target is not known.

Donors had nominal health at sampling but likely had unrecorded immune exposures. Overall study results and limits: For most TCR beta V segments, an earlier analysis put the productive rate at about 87% or about 30% of the time.

The chain has TRBV29-1 and TRBJ2-7, with 7 bases lining up with TRBD1. Sequencing input: PBMCs. The sequence derives from a man aged 18 to 29 in good health and CMV-seronegative. The CDR3, as DNA: TGCAGCGTCCGGACAGGCCCATACGAGCAGTACTTC. Encoded protein: CSVRTGPYEQYF.